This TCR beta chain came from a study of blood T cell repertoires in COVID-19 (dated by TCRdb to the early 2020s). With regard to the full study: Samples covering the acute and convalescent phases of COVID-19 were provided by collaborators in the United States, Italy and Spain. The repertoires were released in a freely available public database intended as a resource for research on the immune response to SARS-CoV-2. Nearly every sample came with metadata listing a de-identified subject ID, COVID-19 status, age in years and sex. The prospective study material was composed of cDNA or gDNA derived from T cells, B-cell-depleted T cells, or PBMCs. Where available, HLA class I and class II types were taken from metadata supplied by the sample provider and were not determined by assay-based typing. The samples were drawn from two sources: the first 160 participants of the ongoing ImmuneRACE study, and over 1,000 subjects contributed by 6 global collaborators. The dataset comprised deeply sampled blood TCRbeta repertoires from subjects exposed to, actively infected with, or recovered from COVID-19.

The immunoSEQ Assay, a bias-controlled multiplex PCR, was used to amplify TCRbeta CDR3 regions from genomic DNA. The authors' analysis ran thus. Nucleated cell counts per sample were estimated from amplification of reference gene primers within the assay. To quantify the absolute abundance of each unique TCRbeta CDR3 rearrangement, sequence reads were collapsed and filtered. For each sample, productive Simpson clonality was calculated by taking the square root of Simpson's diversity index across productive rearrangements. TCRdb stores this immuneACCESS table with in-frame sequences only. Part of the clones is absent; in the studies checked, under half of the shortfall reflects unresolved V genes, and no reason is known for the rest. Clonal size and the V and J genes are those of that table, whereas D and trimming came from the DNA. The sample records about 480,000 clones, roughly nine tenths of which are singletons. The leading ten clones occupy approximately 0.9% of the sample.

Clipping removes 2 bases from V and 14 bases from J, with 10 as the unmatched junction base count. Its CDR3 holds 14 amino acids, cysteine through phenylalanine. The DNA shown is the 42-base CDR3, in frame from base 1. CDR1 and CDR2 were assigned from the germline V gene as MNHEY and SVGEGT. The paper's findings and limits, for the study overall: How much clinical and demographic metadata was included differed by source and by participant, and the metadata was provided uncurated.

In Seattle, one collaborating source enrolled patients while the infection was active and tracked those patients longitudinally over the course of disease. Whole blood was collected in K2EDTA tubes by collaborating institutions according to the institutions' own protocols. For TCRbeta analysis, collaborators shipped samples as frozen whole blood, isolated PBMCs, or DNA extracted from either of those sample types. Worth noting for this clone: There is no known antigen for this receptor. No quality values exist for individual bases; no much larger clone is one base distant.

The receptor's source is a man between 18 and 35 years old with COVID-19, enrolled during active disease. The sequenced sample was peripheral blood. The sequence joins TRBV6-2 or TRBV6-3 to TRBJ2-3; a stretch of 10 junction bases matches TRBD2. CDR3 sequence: CASSYRVLAGIAYF. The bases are TGTGCCAGCAGTTACAGGGTACTAGCGGGGATAGCGTATTTT.